There are many counts of the clone carrying this T cell receptor beta chain. Its target is not known. TCRdb re-called the 5' RACE reads through MiXCR, storing one row per CDR3 protein. The table has 25,000 to 35,000 distinct CDR3 sequences, around 6% seen once. This record comes from a study of early T cells in non-severe SARS-CoV-2 infection. Study-wide results and limits: Using VDJdb, the matching emphasized anti-spike CD8 responses while missing private and CD4 specificities.

CDR1 and CDR2 (germline): SGHTA, FQGTGA. The V end was cut by 2 bases, the J end by 6 bases, with 5 bases between. The CDR3 loop spans 11 amino acids. The sample comprised whole blood. The chain combines TRBV7-3 with TRBJ2-7, with D possibly matching TRBD1 (5 bases). This sequence was found in an adult who was a healthcare worker with PCR-confirmed SARS-CoV-2 infection or an uninfected control (not recorded which). The DNA for the CDR3 is TGTGCCAGCAGCTTACAGGGCGAGCAGTACTTC. Residues: CASSLQGEQYF. Together with reference TRBV7-3 and TRBJ2-7, the CDR3 gives the full variable domain: GAGVSQTPSNKVTEKGKYVELRCDPISGHTALYWYRQSLGQGPEFLIYFQGTGAADDSGLPNDRFFAVRPEGSVSTLKIQRTERGDSAVYLCASSLQGEQYFGPGTRLTVT.